The present entry profiles one TCR beta chain with its context. One junction end does not reproduce the germline sequence, and a read error may be involved. The data belong to a study of blood T cell repertoires in COVID-19. Study-wide background: COVID-19 samples from acute and convalescent phases originated in the United States, Italy and Spain. T cells, B-cell-depleted T cells, or PBMCs supplied cDNA or gDNA.

Using immunoSEQ multiplex PCR, the repertoire was profiled, and TCRdb retains in-frame clones only, with some absent. This repertoire shows hundreds of thousands of clones, 70% to 90% found once; its top ten account for around 0.7%. The CDR3 spans 14 residues. From germline, CDR1 is SGHTA and CDR2 FQGTGA. The chain carries TRBV7-3 and TRBJ2-7; 8 positions agree with TRBD1. The specimen sequenced was peripheral blood. This sequence was found in a human donor in a cohort sampled during active COVID-19. In nucleotides, the CDR3 is TGTGCCAGCAGCTTGGACAGGGCCTCCCACGAGCAGTACTTC. This sequence encodes CASSLDRASHEQYF. Full variable domain (missing parts from reference TRBV7-3 and TRBJ2-7): GAGVSQTPSNKVTEKGKYVELRCDPISGHTALYWYRQSLGQGPEFLIYFQGTGAADDSGLPNDRFFAVRPEGSVSTLKIQRTERGDSAVYLCASSLDRASHEQYFGPGTRLTVT.